This T cell receptor beta chain was recovered during a study of T cell repertoires in cytomegalovirus infection. Study-wide context: Indications came from public TCR beta signatures; they pointed to CMV infection and to a matching HLA type.

TCRdb passed the reads through MiXCR, listing each CDR3 protein once. This sample has roughly 630,000 distinct CDR3 sequences, with approximately 24% found just once. Germline loops: CDR1 SGHTA, CDR2 FQGNSA. This CDR3 is built from 15 residues. V gave up 4 bases and J gave up 4 bases, with 16 bases separating them. This sequence joins TRBV7-2 and TRBJ2-5, with a possible D match to TRBD2 (6 bases). Sequenced input: CD8+ T cells from PBMCs. The TCR was taken from a human donor in good health (CMV status not recorded). Some clones in this sample may be carry-over from other donors' samples. For the CDR3, the DNA is TGTGCCAGCAGCTCAGAGGGAGGCTGGGGAGAGACCCAGTACTTC. Translation: CASSSEGGWGETQYF.